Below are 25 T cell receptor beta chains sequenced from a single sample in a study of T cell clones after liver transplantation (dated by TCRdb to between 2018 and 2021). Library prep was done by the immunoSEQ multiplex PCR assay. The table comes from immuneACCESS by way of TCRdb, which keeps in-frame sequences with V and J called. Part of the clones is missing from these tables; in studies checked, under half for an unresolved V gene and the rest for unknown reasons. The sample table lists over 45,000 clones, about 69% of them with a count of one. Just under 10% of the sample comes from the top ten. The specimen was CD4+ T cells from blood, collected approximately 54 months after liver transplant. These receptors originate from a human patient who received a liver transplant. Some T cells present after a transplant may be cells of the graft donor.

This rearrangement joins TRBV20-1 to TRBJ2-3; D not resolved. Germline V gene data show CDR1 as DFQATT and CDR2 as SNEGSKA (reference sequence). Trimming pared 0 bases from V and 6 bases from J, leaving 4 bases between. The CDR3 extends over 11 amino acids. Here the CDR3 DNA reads TGCAGTGCTAGAGAGGGGGATACGCAGTATTTT. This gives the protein CSAREGDTQYF.

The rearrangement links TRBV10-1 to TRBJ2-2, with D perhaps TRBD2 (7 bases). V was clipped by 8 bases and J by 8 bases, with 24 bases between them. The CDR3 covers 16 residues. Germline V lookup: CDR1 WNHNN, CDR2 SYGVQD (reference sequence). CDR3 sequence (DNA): TGCGCCAGCCCCTTCCGGGGGGCCCCAACGAAAGGGGAGCTGTTTTTT. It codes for CASPFRGAPTKGELFF.

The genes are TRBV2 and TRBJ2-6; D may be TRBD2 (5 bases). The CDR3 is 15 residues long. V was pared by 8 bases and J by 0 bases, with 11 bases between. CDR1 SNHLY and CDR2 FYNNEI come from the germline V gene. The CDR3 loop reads CASHTGGSGANVLTF. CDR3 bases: TGTGCCAGCCACACCGGAGGCTCTGGGGCCAACGTCCTGACTTTC.

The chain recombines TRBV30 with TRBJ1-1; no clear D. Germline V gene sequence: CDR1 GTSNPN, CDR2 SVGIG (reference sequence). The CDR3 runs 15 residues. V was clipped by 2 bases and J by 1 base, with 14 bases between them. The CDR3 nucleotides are TGTGCCTGGAGTCTCCGCGGGAGCTCGAACACTGAAGCTTTCTTT. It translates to CAWSLRGSSNTEAFF.

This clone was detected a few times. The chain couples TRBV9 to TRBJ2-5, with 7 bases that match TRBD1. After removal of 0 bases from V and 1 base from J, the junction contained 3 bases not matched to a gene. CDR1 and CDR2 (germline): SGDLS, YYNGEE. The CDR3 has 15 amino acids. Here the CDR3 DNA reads TGTGCCAGCAGCGTAGCAACAGGGGCCCAAGAGACCCAGTACTTC. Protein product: CASSVATGAQETQYF.

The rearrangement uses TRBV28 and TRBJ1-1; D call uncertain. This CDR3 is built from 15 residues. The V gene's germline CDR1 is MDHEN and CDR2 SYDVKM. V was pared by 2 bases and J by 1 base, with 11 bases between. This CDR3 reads CASSLKGLGNTEAFF. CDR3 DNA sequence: TGTGCCAGCAGTTTAAAGGGCCTCGGGAACACTGAAGCTTTCTTT.

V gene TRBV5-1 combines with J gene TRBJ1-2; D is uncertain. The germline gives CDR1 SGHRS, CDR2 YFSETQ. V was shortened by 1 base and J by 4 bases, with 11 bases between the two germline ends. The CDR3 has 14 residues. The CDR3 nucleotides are TGCGCCAGCAGCTTGTCGCAGACCGGCTATGGCTACACCTTC. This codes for CASSLSQTGYGYTF.

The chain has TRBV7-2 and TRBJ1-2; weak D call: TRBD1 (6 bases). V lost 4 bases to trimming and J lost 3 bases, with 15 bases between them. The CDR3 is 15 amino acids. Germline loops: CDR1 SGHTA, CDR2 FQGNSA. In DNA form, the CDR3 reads TGTGCCAGCAGCTCCGGACTTCAGGGGTACTATGGCTACACCTTC. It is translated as CASSSGLQGYYGYTF. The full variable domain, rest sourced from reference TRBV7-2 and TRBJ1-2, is GAGVSQSPSNKVTEKGKDVELRCDPISGHTALYWYRQSLGQGLEFLIYFQGNSAPDKSGLPSDRFSAERTGGSVSTLTIQRTQQEDSAVYLCASSSGLQGYYGYTFGSGTRLTVV.

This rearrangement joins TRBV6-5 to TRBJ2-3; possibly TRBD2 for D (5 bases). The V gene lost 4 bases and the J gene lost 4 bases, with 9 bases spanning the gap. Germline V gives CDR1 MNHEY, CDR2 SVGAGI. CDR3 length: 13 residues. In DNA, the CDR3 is TGTGCCAGCAGTTCCGTGGAGGCAGATACGCAGTATTTT. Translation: CASSSVEADTQYF.

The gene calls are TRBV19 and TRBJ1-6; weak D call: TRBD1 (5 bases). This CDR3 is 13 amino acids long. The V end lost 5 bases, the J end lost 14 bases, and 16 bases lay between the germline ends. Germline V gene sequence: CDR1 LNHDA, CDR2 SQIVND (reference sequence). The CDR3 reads CASSWDPRSALHF. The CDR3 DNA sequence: TGTGCCAGTAGTTGGGACCCTCGGAGTGCCCTCCACTTT.

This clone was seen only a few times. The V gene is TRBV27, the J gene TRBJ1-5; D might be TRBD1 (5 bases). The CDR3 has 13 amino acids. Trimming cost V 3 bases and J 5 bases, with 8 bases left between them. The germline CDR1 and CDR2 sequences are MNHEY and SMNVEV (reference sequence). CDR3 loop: CASSLGGDQPQHF. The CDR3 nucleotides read TGTGCCAGCAGTTTGGGGGGGGATCAGCCCCAGCATTTT.

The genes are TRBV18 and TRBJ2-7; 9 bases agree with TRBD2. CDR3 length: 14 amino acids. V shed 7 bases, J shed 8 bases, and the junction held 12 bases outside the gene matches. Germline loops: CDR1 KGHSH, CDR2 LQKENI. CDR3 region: CASWTGLAPPQQYF. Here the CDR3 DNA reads TGTGCCAGCTGGACGGGACTAGCACCCCCCCAGCAGTACTTC. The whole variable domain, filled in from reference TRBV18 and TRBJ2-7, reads NAGVMQNPRHLVRRRGQEARLRCSPMKGHSHVYWYRQLPEEGLKFMVYLQKENIIDESGMPKERFSAEFPKEGPSILRIQQVVRGDSAAYFCASWTGLAPPQQYFGPGTRLTVT.

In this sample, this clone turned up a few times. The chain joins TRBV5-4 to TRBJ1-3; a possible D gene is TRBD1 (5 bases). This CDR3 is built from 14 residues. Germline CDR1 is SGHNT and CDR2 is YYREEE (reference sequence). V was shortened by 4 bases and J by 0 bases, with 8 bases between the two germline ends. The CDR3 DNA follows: TGTGCCAGCAGCGCCCAGGGCTCTGGAAACACCATATATTTT. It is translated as CASSAQGSGNTIYF.

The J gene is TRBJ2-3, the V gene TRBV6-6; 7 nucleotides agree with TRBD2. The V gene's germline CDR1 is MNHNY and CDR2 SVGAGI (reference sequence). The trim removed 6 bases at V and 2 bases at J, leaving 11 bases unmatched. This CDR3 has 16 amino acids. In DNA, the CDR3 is TGTGCCAGCAGGGGGGGGAGCGGGGCGATCACAGATACGCAGTATTTT. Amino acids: CASRGGSGAITDTQYF.

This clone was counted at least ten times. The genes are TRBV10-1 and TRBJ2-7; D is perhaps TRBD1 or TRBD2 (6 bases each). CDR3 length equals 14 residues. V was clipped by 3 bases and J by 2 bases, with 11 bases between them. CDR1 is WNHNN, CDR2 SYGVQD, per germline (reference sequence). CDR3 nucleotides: TGCGCCAGCAGTGACTCGGGGGCGGCCTACGAGCAGTACTTC. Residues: CASSDSGAAYEQYF.

CDR3 DNA sequence: TGTGCCAGCAGCGCAGGGGGCCGCGCCGGGGAGCTGTTTTTT. It codes for CASSAGGRAGELFF. The chain recombines TRBV5-5 with TRBJ2-2, with 8 bases lining up with TRBD1. The ends lost 4 bases at V and 6 bases at J; junction bases unmatched: 5. The length of the CDR3 is 14 residues. Looked up from germline, CDR1 is SGHKS and CDR2 is YYEKEE (reference sequence).

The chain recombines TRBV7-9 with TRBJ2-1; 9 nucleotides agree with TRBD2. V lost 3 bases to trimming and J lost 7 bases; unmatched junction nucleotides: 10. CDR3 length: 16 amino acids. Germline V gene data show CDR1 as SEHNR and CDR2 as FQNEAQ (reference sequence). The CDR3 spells CASSFRVRGGLNEQFF. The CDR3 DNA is TGTGCCAGCAGCTTCCGTGTGCGGGGGGGCTTGAATGAGCAGTTCTTC.

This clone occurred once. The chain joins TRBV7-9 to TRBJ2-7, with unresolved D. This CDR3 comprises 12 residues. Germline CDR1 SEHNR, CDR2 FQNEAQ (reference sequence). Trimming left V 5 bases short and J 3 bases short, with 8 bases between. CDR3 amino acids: CASSPLVYEQYF. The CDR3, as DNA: TGTGCCAGCAGCCCCCTGGTCTACGAGCAGTACTTC.

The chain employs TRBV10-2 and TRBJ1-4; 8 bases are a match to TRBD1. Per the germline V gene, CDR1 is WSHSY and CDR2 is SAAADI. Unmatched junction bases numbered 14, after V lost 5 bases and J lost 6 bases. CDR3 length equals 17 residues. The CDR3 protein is CASSPGPRTGIDEKLFF. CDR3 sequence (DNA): TGCGCCAGCAGTCCGGGCCCCCGGACAGGGATTGATGAAAAACTGTTTTTT.

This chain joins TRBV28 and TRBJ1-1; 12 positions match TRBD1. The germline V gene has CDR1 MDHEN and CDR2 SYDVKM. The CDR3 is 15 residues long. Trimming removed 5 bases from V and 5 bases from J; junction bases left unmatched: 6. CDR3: CASSQGQGARTEAFF. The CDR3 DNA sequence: TGTGCCAGCAGTCAGGGACAGGGGGCGCGAACTGAAGCTTTCTTT.

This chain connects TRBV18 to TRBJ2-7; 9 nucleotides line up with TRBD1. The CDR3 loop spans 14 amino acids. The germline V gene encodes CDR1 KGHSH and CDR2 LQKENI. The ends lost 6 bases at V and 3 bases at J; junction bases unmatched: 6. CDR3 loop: CASSAGTGFYEQYF. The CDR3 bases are TGTGCCAGCTCGGCCGGGACAGGGTTCTACGAGCAGTACTTC.

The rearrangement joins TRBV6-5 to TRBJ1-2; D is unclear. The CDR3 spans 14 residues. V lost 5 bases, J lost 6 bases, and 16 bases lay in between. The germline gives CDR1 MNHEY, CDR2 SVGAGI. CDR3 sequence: CASSRSRSLDGYTF. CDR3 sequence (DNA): TGTGCCAGCAGTCGTTCACGGTCCCTAGATGGCTACACCTTC.

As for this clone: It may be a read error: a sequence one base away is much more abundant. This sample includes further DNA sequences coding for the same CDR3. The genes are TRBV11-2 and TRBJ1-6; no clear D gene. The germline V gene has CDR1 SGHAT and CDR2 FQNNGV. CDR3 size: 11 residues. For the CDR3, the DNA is TGTGCCAGTAGCTCCAATTCACCCCTCCACTTT. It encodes CASSSNSPLHF.

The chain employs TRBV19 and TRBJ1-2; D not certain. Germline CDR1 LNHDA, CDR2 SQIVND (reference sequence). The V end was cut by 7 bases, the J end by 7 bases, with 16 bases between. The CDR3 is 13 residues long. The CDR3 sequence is CASTEALAFGYTF. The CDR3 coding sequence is TGTGCCAGTACCGAGGCTCTGGCCTTTGGCTACACCTTC. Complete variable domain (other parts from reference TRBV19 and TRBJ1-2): DGGITQSPKYLFRKEGQNVTLSCEQNLNHDAMYWYRQDPGQGLRLIYYSQIVNDFQKGDIAEGYSVSREKKESFPLTVTSAQKNPTAFYLCASTEALAFGYTFGSGTRLTVV.

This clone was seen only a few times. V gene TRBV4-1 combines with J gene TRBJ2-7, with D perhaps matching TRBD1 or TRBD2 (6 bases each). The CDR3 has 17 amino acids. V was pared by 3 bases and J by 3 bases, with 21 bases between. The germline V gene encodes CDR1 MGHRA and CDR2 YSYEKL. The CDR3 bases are TGCGCCAGCAGCCATCCGGGGGCAGGACGGAGAAACTACGAGCAGTACTTC. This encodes CASSHPGAGRRNYEQYF.